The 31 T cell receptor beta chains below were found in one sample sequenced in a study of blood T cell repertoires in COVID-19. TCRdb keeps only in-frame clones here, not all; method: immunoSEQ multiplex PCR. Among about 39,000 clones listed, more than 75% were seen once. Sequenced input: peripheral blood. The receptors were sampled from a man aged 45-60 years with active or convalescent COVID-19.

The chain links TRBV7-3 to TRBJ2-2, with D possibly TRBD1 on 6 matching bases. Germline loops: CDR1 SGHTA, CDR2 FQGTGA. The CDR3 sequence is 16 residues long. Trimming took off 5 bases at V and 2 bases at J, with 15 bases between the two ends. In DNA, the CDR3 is TGTGCCAGCAGCCTGAAGGGACAAATAAACACCGGGGAGCTGTTTTTT. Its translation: CASSLKGQINTGELFF.

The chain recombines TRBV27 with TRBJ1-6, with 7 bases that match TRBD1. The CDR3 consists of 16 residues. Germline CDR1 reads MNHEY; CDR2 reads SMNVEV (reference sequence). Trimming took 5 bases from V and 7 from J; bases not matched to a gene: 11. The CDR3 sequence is CASSTISGTVNSPLHF. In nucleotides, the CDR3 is TGTGCCAGCAGTACGATCTCCGGGACAGTAAATTCACCCCTCCACTTT.

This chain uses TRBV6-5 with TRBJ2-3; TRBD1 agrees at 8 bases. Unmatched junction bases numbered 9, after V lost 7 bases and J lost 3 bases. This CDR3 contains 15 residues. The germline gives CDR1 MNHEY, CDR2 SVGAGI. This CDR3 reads CASNGWGDRTDTQYF. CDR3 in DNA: TGTGCCAGCAACGGGTGGGGGGACAGGACAGATACGCAGTATTTT.

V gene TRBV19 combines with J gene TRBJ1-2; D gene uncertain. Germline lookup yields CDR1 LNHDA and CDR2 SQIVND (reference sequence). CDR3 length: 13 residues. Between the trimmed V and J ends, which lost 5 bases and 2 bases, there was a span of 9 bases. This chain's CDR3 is CASSLTTNYGYTF. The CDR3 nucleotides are TGTGCCAGTAGTCTTACTACAAACTATGGCTACACCTTC.

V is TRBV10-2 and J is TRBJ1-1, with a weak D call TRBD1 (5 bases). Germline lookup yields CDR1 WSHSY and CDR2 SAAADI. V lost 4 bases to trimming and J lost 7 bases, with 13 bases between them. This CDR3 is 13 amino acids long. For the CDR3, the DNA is TGCGCCAGCAGTGCCCCCCGGGGGGGTGAAGCTTTCTTT. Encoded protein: CASSAPRGGEAFF.

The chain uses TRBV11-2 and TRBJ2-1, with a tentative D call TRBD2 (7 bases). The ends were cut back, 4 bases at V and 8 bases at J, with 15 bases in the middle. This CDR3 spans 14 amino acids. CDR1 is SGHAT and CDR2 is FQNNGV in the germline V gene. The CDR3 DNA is TGTGCCAGCAGCTCCACGTCGGGGGGCCATGAGCAGTTCTTC. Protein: CASSSTSGGHEQFF. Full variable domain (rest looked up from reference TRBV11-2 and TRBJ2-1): EAGVAQSPRYKIIEKRQSVAFWCNPISGHATLYWYQQILGQGPKLLIQFQNNGVVDDSQLPKDRFSAERLKGVDSTLKIQPAKLEDSAVYLCASSSTSGGHEQFFGPGTRLTVL.

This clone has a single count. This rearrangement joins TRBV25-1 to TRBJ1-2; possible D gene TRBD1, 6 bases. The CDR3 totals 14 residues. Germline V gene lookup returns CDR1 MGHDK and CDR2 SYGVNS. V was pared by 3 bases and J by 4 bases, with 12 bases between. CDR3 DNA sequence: TGTGCCAGCAGTGAGGGGGCGGGAGCCTATGGCTACACCTTC. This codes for CASSEGAGAYGYTF.

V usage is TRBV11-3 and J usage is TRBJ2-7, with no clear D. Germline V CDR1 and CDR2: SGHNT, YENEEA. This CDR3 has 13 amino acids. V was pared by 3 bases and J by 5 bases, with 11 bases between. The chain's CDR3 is CASSFSRLDEQYF. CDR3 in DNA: TGTGCCAGCAGCTTCTCTCGGTTAGACGAGCAGTACTTC.

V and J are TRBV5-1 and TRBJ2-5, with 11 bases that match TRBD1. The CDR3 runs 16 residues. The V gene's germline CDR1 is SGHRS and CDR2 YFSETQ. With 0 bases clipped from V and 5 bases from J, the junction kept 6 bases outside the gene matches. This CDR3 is CASSLGRTGGRETQYF. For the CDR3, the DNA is TGCGCCAGCAGCTTGGGTAGGACAGGGGGCAGGGAGACCCAGTACTTC.

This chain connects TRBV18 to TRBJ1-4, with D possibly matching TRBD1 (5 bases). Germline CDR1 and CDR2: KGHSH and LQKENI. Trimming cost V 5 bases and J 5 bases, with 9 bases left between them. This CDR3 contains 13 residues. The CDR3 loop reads CASSAYRNEKLFF. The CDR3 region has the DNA TGTGCCAGCTCAGCCTACAGGAATGAAAAACTGTTTTTT.

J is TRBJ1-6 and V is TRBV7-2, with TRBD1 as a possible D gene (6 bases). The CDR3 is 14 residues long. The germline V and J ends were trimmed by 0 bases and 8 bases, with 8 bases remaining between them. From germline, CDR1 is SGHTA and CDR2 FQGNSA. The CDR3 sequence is CASSLAGGDSPLHF. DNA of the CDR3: TGTGCCAGCAGCTTAGCAGGGGGAGATTCACCCCTCCACTTT. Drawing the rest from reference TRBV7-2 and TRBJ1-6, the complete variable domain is GAGVSQSPSNKVTEKGKDVELRCDPISGHTALYWYRQSLGQGLEFLIYFQGNSAPDKSGLPSDRFSAERTGGSVSTLTIQRTQQEDSAVYLCASSLAGGDSPLHFGNGTRLTVT.

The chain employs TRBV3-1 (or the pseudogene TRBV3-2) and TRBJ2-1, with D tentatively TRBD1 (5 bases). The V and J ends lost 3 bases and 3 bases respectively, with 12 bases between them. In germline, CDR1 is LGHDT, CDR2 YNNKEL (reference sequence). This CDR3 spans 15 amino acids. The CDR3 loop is CASSQWLGDYNEQFF. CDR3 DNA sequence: TGTGCCAGCAGCCAGTGGCTAGGGGACTACAATGAGCAGTTCTTC.

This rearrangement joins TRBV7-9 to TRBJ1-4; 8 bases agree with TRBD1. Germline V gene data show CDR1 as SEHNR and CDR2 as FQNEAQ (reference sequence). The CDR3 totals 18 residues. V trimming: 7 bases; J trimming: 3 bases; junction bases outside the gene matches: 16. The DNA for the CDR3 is TGTGCCAGCACCCTCGGGCGGACAGGGTTGACGGCTAATGAAAAACTGTTTTTT. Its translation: CASTLGRTGLTANEKLFF.

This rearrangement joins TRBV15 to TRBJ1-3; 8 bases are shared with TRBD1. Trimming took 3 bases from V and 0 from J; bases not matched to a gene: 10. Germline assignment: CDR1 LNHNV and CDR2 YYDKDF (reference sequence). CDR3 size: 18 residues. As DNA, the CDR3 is TGTGCCACCAGCAGGAGCCCCGCGACAGGGGACTCTGGAAACACCATATATTTT. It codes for CATSRSPATGDSGNTIYF.

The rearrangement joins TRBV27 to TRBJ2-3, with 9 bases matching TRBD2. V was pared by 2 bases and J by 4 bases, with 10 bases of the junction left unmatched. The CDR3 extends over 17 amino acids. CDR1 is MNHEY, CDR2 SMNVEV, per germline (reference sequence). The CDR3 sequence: CASSLPPVAGVADTQYF. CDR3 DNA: TGTGCCAGCAGTTTACCCCCCGTAGCGGGAGTTGCAGATACGCAGTATTTT.

The CDR3 loop reads CASSTFQGANTGELFF. The CDR3 nucleotides are TGTGCCAGCAGCACTTTTCAGGGGGCGAACACCGGGGAGCTGTTTTTT. This chain connects TRBV5-4 to TRBJ2-2; 7 nucleotides line up with TRBD1. V was pared by 4 bases and J by 0 bases, with 6 bases of the junction left unmatched. The CDR3 spans 16 residues. Germline V gene sequence: CDR1 SGHNT, CDR2 YYREEE (reference sequence). The complete variable domain, with remaining parts taken from reference TRBV5-4 and TRBJ2-2, reads ETGVTQSPTHLIKTRGQQVTLRCSSQSGHNTVSWYQQALGQGPQFIFQYYREEENGRGNFPPRFSGLQFPNYSSELNVNALELDDSALYLCASSTFQGANTGELFFGEGSRLTVL.

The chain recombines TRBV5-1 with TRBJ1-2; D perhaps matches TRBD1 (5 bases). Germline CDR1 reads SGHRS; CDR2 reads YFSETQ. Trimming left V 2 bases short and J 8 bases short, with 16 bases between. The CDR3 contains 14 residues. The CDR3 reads CASSLGPRVAGYTF. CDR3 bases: TGCGCCAGCAGCTTAGGCCCCAGGGTTGCGGGCTACACCTTC.

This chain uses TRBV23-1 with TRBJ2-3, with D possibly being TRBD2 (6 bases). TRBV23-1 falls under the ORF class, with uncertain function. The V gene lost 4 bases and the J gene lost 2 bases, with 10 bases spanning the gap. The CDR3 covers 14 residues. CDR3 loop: CASSRGTYTDTQYF. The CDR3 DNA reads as TGCGCCAGCAGTCGCGGGACCTACACAGATACGCAGTATTTT.

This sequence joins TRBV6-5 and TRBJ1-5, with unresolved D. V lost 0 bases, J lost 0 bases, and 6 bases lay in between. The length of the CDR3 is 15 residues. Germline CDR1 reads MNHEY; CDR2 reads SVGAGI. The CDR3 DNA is TGTGCCAGCAGTTACTCCGGGTATAGCAATCAGCCCCAGCATTTT. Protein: CASSYSGYSNQPQHF.

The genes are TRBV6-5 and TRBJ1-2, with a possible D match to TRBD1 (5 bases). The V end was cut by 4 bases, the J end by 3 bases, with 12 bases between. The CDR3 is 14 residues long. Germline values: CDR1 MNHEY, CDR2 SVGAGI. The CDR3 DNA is TGTGCCAGCAGTTTATCGGGGGACGACTATGGCTACACCTTC. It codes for CASSLSGDDYGYTF.

This CDR3 is CASSVDWSAGELFF. CDR3 nucleotides: TGTGCCAGCAGCGTAGACTGGTCGGCCGGGGAGCTGTTTTTT. The J gene is TRBJ2-2, the V gene TRBV9; D not certain. The germline gives CDR1 SGDLS, CDR2 YYNGEE. The CDR3 totals 14 residues. V was clipped by 0 bases and J by 6 bases, with 9 bases between them.

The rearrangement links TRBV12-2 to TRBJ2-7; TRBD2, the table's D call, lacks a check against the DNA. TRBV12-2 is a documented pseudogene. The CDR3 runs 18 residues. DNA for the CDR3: TGTGCAAGTCGCTTAGCGGGGGAAAGCGGGAGTAAACCCTACGAGCAGTACTTC. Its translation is CASRLAGESGSKPYEQYF.

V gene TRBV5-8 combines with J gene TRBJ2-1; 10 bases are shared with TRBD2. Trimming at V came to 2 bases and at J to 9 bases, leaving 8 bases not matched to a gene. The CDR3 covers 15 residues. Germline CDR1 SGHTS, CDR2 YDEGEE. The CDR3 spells CASSLAGASGGEQFF. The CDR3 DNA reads TGTGCCAGCAGCTTAGCGGGAGCTAGCGGGGGTGAGCAGTTCTTC.

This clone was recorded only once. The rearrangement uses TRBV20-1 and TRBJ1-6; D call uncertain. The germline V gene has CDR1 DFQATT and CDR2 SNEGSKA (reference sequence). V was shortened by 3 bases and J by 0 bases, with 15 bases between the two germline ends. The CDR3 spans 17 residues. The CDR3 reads CSASEDSRSSYNSPLHF. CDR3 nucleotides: TGCAGTGCTAGTGAGGACTCTAGGAGCTCCTATAATTCACCCCTCCACTTT.

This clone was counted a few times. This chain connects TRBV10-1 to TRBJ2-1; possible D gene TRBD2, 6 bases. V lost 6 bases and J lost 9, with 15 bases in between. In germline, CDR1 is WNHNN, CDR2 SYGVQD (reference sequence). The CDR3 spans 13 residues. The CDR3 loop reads CASRDHLASEQFF. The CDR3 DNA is TGCGCCAGCAGGGATCATCTAGCGAGTGAGCAGTTCTTC.

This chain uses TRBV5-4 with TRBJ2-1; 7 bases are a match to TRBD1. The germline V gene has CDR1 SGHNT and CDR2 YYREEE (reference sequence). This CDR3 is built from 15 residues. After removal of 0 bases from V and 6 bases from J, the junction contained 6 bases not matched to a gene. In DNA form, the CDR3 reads TGTGCCAGCAGCTTGGAGGGGGCGATGGGCAATGAGCAGTTCTTC. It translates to CASSLEGAMGNEQFF.

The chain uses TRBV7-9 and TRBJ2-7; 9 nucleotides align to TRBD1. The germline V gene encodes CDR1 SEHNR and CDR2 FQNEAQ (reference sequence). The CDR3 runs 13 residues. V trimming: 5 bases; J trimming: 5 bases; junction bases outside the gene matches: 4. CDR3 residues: CASSRTGAHEQYV. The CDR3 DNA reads TGTGCCAGCAGCCGGACAGGGGCCCACGAGCAGTACGTC.

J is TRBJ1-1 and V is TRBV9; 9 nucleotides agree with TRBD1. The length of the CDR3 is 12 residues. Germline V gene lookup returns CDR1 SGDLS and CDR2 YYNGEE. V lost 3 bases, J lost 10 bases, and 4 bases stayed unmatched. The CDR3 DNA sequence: TGTGCCAGCAGCGGTGCGGACAGGGGAGCTTTCTTT. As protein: CASSGADRGAFF.

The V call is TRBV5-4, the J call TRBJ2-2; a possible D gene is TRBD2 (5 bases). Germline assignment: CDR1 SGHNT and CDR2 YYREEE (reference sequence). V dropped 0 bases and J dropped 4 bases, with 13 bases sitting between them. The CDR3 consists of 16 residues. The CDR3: CASSLGASRGTGELFF. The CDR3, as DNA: TGTGCCAGCAGCTTGGGGGCTAGCCGGGGCACCGGGGAGCTGTTTTTT.

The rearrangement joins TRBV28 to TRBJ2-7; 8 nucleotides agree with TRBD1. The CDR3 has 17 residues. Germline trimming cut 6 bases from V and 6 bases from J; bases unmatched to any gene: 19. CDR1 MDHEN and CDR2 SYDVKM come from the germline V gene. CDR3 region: CASSSVYEQGAPGEQYF. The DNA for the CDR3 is TGTGCCAGCAGCTCAGTTTACGAGCAGGGGGCGCCGGGCGAGCAGTACTTC.

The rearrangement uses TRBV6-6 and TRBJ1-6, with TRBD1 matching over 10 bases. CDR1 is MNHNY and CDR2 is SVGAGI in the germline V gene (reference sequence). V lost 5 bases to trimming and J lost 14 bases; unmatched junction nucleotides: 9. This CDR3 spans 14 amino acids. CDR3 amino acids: CASSEGQGLWALHF. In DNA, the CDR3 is TGTGCCAGCAGTGAGGGACAGGGGCTTTGGGCCCTCCACTTT.